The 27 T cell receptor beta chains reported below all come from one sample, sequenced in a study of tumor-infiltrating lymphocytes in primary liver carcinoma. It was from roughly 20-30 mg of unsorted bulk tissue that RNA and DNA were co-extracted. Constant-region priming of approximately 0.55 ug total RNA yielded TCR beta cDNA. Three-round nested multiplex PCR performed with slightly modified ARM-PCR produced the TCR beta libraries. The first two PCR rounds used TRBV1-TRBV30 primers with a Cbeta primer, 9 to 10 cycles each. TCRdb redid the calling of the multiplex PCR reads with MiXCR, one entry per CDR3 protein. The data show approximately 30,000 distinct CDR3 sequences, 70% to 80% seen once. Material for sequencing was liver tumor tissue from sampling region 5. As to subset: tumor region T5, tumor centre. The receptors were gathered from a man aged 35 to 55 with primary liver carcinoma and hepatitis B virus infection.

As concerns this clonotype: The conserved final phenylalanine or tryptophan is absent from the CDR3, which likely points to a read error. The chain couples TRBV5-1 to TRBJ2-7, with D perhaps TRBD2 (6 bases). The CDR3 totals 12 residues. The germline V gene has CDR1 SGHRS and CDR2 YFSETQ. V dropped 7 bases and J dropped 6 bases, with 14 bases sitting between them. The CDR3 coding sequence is TGCGCCAGCGCGACTAGTGGGACCGAGCAGTACTTA. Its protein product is CASATSGTEQYL.

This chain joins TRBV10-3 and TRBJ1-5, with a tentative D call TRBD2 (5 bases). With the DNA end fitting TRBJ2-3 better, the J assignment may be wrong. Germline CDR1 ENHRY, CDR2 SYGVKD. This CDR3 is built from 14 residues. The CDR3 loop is CAISKYEGDHPQYF. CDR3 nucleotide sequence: TGTGCCATCAGTAAGTATGAGGGCGATCATCCCCAGTATTTT.

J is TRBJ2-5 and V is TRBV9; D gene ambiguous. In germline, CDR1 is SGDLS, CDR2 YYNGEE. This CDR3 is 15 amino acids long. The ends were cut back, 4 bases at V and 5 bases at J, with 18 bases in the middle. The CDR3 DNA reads TGTGCCAGCAGCCCATCCTCGACCACCTGGGAGACCCAGTACTTC. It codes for CASSPSSTTWETQYF.

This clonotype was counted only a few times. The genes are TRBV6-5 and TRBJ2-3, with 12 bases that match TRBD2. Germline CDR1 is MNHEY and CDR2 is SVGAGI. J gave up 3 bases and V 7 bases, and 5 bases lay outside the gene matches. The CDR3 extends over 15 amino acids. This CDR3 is CASNPGLAGTDTQYF. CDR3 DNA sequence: TGTGCCAGCAACCCAGGACTAGCGGGAACAGATACGCAGTATTTT.

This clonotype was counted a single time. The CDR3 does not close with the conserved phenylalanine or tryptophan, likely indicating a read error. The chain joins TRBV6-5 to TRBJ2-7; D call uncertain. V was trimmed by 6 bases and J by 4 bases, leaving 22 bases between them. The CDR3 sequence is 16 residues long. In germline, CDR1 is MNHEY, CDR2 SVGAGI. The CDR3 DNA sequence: TGTGCCAGCAGGCCCGGGCTGGCAGCATCCTTTTACGAGCAGTACCTC. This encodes CASRPGLAASFYEQYL.

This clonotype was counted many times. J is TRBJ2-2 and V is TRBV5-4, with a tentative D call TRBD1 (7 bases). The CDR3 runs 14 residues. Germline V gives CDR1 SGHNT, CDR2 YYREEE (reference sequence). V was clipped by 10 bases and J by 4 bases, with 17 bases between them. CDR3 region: CASQEGAGTGELFF. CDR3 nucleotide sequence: TGTGCCTCCCAGGAGGGGGCGGGCACCGGGGAGCTGTTTTTT.

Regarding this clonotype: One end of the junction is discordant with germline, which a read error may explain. The CDR3 bases are TGTGCCGGCAGCTTAGATGGGCGATTTAGCGGGACCGTTTACAATGAGCAGTTCTTC. Amino acids: CAGSLDGRFSGTVYNEQFF. The V call is TRBV11-2, the J call TRBJ2-1, with 8 bases identical to TRBD2. CDR3 length: 19 amino acids. CDR1 is SGHAT and CDR2 is FQNNGV in the germline V gene.

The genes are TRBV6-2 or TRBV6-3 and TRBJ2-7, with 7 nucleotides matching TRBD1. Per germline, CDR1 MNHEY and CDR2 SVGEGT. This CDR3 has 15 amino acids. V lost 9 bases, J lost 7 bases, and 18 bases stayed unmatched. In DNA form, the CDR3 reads TGTGCCAGTAGTCACCATCTAGACAGGGCATATGAGCAGTACTTC. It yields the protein CASSHHLDRAYEQYF.

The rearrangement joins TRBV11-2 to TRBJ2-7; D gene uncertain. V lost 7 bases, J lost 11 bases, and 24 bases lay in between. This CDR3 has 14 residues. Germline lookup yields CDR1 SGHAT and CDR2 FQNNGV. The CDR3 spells CASTPRRLTYKKYF. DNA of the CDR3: TGTGCCAGCACCCCCCGCCGCCTGACCTACAAGAAGTACTTC.

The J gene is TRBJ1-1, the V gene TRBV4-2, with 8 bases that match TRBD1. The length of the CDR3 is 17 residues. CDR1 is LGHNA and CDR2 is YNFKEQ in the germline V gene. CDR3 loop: CGISQEYGQGVWTEAFF. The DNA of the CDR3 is TGTGGCATCAGCCAAGAGTACGGACAGGGTGTTTGGACTGAAGCTTTCTTT.

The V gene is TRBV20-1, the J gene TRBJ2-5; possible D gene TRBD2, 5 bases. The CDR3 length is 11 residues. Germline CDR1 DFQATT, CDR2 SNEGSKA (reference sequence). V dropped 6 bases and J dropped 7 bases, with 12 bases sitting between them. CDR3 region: CSAHGRRTQYF. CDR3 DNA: TGCAGTGCGCATGGGAGAAGGACCCAGTACTTC.

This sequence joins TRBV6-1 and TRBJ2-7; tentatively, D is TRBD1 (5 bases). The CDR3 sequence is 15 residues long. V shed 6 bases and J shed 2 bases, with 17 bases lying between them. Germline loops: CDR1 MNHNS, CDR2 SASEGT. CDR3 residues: CASSPWGSSTYEQYF. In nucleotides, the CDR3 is TGTGCCAGCAGCCCGTGGGGCAGTAGCACCTACGAGCAGTACTTC.

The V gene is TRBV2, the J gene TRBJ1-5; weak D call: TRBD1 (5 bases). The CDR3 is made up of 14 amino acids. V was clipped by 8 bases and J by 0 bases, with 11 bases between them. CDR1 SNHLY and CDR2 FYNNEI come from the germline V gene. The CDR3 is CASQPGGSNQPQHF. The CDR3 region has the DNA TGTGCCAGCCAGCCCGGGGGTAGCAATCAGCCCCAGCATTTT.

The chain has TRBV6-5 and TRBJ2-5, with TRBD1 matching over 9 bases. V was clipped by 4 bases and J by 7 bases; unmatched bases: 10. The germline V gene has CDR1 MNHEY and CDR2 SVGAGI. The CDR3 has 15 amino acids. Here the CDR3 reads CASSCTGTGIRTQYF. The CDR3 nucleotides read TGTGCCAGCAGTTGCACCGGGACAGGGATACGGACCCAGTACTTC.

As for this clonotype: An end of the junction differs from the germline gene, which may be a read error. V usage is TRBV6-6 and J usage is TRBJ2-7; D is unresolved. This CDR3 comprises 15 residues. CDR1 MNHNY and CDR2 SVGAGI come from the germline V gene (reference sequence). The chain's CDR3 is CTSSHDTYGNYEQYF. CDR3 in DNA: TGTACCAGCAGTCACGACACCTATGGGAACTACGAACAGTACTTC.

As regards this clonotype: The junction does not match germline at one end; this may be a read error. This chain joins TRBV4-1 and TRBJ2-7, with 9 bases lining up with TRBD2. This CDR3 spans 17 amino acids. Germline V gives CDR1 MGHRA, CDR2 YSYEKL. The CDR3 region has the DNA TGCACCAGCAGCCTCCCTTATGGCGCGGGAGGGCTCGGCGAGCAGTACTTC. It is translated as CTSSLPYGAGGLGEQYF.

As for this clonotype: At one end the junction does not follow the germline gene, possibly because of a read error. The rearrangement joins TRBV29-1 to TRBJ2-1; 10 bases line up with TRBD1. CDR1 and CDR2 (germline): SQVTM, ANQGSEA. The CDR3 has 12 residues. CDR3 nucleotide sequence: TGCAGTGCCAGGACAGGGGGGAATGAGCGGTTCTTC. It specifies CSARTGGNERFF.

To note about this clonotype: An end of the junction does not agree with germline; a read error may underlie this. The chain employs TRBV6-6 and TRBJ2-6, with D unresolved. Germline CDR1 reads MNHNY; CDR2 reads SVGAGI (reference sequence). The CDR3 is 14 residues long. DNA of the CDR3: TGTGCCGGCAGTTACGGGTCGAGGGCCAACGTCCTGACTTTC. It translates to CAGSYGSRANVLTF.

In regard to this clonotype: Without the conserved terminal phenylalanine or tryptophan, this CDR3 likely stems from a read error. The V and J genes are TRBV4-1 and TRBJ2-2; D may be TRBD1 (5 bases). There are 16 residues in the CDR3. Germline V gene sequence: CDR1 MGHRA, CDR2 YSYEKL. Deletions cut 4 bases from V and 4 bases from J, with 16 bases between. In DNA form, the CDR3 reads TGCGCCAGCAGCCCAACCCGGACACTAAGCACCGGGGAGCTGTTTTCT. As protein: CASSPTRTLSTGELFS.

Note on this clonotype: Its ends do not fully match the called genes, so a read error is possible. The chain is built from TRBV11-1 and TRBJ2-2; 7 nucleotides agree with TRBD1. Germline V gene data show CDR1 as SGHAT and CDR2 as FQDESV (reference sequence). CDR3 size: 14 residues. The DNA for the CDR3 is TGTGCCAGTAGCTTTACAGGGGTTACCGGGATGCTGCTTTTT. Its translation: CASSFTGVTGMLLF.

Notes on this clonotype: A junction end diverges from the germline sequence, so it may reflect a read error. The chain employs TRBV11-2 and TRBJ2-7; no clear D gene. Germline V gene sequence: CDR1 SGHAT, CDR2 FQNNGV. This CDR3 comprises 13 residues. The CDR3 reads CTSSLATTCDQYF. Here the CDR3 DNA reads TGTACCAGCAGCTTAGCAACCACCTGCGATCAGTACTTC.

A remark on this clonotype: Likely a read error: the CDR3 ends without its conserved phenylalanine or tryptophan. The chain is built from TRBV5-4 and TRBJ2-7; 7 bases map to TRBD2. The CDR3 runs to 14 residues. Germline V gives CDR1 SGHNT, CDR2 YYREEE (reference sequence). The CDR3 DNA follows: TGTGCCAGCAACTTGGGCGGGAGCTCCTACGAGCAGTACTAC. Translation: CASNLGGSSYEQYY.

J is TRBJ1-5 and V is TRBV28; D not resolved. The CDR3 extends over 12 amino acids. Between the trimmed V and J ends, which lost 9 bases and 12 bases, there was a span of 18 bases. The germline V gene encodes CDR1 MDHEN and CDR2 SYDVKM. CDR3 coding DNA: TGTGCCAGTCGAAACTACGGCCAGTTCCAGCATTTT. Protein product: CASRNYGQFQHF.

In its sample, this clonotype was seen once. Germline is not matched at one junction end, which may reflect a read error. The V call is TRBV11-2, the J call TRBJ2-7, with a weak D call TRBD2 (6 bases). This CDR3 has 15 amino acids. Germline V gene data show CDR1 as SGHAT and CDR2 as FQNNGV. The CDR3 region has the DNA TGTGCCAGCAGCTTCATAACAGATCCGGACTATGAGCTGTACTTC. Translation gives CASSFITDPDYELYF. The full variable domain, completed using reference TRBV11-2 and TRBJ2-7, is EAGVAQSPRYKIIEKRQSVAFWCNPISGHATLYWYQQILGQGPKLLIQFQNNGVVDDSQLPKDRFSAERLKGVDSTLKIQPAKLEDSAVYLCASSFITDPDYELYFGPGTRLTVT.

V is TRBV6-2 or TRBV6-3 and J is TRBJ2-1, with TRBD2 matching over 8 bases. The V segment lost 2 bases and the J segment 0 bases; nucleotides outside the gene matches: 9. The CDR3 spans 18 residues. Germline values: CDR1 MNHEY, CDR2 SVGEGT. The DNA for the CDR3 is TGTGCCAGCAGTTACCTAGTGGGTAGCGGGATCTCCTACAATGAGCAGTTCTTC. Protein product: CASSYLVGSGISYNEQFF.

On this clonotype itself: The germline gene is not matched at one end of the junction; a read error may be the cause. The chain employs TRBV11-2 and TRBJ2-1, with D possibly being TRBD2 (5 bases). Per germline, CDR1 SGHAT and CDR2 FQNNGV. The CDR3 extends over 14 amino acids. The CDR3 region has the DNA TGTTCCAGCGGCCTATACCGGCTAATTAGTGAGCAGTTCTTC. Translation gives CSSGLYRLISEQFF.

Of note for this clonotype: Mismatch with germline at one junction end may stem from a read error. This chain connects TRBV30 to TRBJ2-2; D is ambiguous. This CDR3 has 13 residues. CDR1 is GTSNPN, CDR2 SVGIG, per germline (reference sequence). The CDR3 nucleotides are TGTGTTTCGGACGGATCGAACACCCGGGAGCTGTTTTTT. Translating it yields CVSDGSNTRELFF.